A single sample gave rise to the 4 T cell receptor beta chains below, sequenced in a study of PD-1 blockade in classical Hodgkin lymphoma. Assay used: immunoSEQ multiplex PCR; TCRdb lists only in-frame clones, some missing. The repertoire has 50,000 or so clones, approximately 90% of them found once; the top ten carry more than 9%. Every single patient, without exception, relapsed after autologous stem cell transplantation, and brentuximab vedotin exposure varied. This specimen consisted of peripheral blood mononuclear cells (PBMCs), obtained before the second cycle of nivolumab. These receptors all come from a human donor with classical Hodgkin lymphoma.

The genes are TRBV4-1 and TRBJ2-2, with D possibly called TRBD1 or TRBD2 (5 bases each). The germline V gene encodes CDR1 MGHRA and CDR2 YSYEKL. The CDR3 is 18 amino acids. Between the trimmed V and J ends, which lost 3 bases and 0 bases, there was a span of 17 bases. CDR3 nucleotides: TGCGCCAGCAGCCACCCCCGGGACGGGTTCGCGAACACCGGGGAGCTGTTTTTT. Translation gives CASSHPRDGFANTGELFF.

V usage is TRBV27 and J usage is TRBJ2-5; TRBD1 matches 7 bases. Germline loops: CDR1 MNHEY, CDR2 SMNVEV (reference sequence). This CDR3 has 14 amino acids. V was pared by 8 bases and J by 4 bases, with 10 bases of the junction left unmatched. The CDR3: CASGAGTEPETQYF. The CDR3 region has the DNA TGTGCCAGCGGAGCCGGGACAGAACCAGAGACCCAGTACTTC.

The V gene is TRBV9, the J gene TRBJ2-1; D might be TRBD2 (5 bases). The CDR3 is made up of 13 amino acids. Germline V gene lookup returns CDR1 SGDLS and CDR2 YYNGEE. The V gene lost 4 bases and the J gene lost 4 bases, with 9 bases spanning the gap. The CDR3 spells CASSPEGYNEQFF. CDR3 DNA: TGTGCCAGCAGCCCAGAGGGATACAATGAGCAGTTCTTC. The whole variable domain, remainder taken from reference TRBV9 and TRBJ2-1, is DSGVTQTPKHLITATGQRVTLRCSPRSGDLSVYWYQQSLDQGLQFLIQYYNGEERAKGNILERFSAQQFPDLHSELNLSSLELGDSALYFCASSPEGYNEQFFGPGTRLTVL.

CDR3 residues: CASSEAEGPIPYEQYF. As DNA, the CDR3 is TGTGCCAGCAGTGAAGCTGAGGGGCCCATCCCCTACGAGCAGTACTTC. This sequence joins TRBV6-1 and TRBJ2-7; the D call may be TRBD1 or TRBD2 (5 bases each). The CDR3 length is 16 residues. Germline assignment: CDR1 MNHNS and CDR2 SASEGT. Trimming pared 0 bases from V and 2 bases from J, leaving 14 bases between.